This T cell receptor (beta chain) was documented in a study of T cell responses to AZD1222 COVID-19 vaccine. Study-level information: Pooled in the analysis were second doses at about 4 or about 12 weeks. General study points: Scientists sampled the repertoires only once the peak T cell response had passed. Most donors were white British, females outnumbered males, and clonal diversity was possibly underestimated. Seropositivity was recorded at baseline in only 6 or 7 AZD1222 recipients.

Regarding this clone: The antigen remains undetermined.

Data came from immunoSEQ multiplex PCR; TCRdb stores just in-frame clones and leaves some out. Of 200,000 or so clones in the sample, approximately 94% are singletons; the top ten hold about 9.2%. The input for sequencing was peripheral blood, taken on day 0 of AZD1222 vaccination. This sequence was found in an adult in good health.

CDR3 protein: CASSIGYTEAFF. Here the CDR3 DNA reads TGTGCCAGCAGTATCGGTTACACTGAAGCTTTCTTT. V and J are TRBV28 and TRBJ1-1, with no clear D. The CDR3 loop spans 12 amino acids. V gave up 5 bases and J gave up 3 bases, with 7 bases separating them. The germline CDR1 and CDR2 sequences are MDHEN and SYDVKM.